One and the same sample provided the 20 T cell receptor beta chains below, sequenced in a study of T cell responses to AZD1222 COVID-19 vaccine. Data came from immunoSEQ multiplex PCR; TCRdb stores just in-frame clones and leaves some out. Here the sample spans about 100,000 clones, over 80% being singletons. Sequenced here: peripheral blood, sampled 28 days after the second AZD1222 dose. These receptors were collected from an adult who received the AZD1222 COVID-19 vaccine.

The chain recombines TRBV10-1 with TRBJ1-5; a weak D match, TRBD1 (5 bases). In germline, CDR1 is WNHNN, CDR2 SYGVQD (reference sequence). The CDR3 extends over 15 amino acids. V dropped 10 bases and J dropped 3 bases, with 19 bases sitting between them. The DNA of the CDR3 is TGCGCCACGGCCGAGGGGCAGGGTAACAATCAGCCCCAGCATTTT. This translates into CATAEGQGNNQPQHF.

The chain recombines TRBV28 with TRBJ2-6, with TRBD1 matching 9 bases. The CDR3 spans 18 residues. With V trimmed by 6 bases and J by 0 bases, 9 bases remained unmatched. From germline, CDR1 is MDHEN and CDR2 SYDVKM. This CDR3 is CASRTPGTGYSGANVLTF. DNA of the CDR3: TGTGCCAGCAGAACACCCGGGACAGGGTACTCTGGGGCCAACGTCCTGACTTTC.

This clone was counted a single time. The rearrangement uses TRBV12-5 and TRBJ1-6; 7 nucleotides line up with TRBD1. The junction had 4 bases not matched to a gene; V was cut back by 4 bases and J by 10 bases. This CDR3 comprises 13 residues. Germline V CDR1 and CDR2: LGHNT, FRNRAP. The DNA of the CDR3 is TGTGCTAGTGGTTGGGACAGAATCTCACCCCTCCACTTT. It encodes CASGWDRISPLHF.

CDR3 nucleotides: TGTGCCACCAGCAGAGGGGGAGGGACCTATGGCTACACCTTC. This encodes CATSRGGGTYGYTF. This sequence joins TRBV15 and TRBJ1-2, with a possible D match to TRBD1 (5 bases). CDR1 LNHNV and CDR2 YYDKDF come from the germline V gene (reference sequence). This CDR3 has 14 amino acids. Trimming cost V 1 base and J 4 bases, with 10 bases left between them.

The sample holds one count of this clone. The chain joins TRBV15 to TRBJ1-2, with TRBD1 matching 10 bases. The junction had 2 bases not matched to a gene; V was cut back by 1 base and J by 3 bases. The CDR3 is 15 residues long. Per germline, CDR1 LNHNV and CDR2 YYDKDF (reference sequence). CDR3 nucleotide sequence: TGTGCCACCAGCAGAGGAGGACAGGGGGACTATGGCTACACCTTC. Encoded protein: CATSRGGQGDYGYTF.

The chain has TRBV10-2 and TRBJ2-3; TRBD1 aligns across 9 bases. V shed 4 bases, J shed 0 bases, and the junction held 5 bases outside the gene matches. The CDR3 loop spans 16 amino acids. In germline, CDR1 is WSHSY, CDR2 SAAADI. CDR3: CASSAYGTGSTDTQYF. As DNA, the CDR3 is TGCGCCAGCAGTGCATACGGGACAGGGAGCACAGATACGCAGTATTTT.

The chain is built from TRBV9 and TRBJ2-3; no clear D. The CDR3 spans 14 residues. Trimming took 3 bases from V and 4 from J, leaving 12 bases between them. Germline V gives CDR1 SGDLS, CDR2 YYNGEE. The CDR3 is CASSATSWADTQYF. The CDR3 coding sequence is TGTGCCAGCAGCGCCACTTCCTGGGCAGATACGCAGTATTTT.

This rearrangement joins TRBV10-3 to TRBJ1-3, with D tentatively TRBD1 (5 bases). With 10 bases removed from V and 2 bases from J, the gap between germline ends came to 12 bases. Germline CDR1 is ENHRY and CDR2 is SYGVKD. The CDR3 is 13 amino acids. Written as DNA, the CDR3 is TGTGCCACCGGGGCAGGGACTGGAAACACCATATATTTT. This gives the protein CATGAGTGNTIYF.

The chain is built from TRBV19 and TRBJ1-1; D unclear. The V end was cut by 6 bases, the J end by 3 bases, with 17 bases between. The CDR3 runs 15 residues. Germline CDR1 is LNHDA and CDR2 is SQIVND (reference sequence). The chain's CDR3 is CASRGLSGGYTEAFF. The CDR3 DNA reads as TGTGCCAGTAGGGGGTTATCAGGAGGGTACACTGAAGCTTTCTTT.

As concerns this clone: Distinct nucleotide sequences in the sample also encode this CDR3. The V call is TRBV5-1, the J call TRBJ1-3; D unclear. CDR3 size: 11 residues. Per germline, CDR1 SGHRS and CDR2 YFSETQ. The V gene lost 4 bases and the J gene lost 4 bases, with 3 bases spanning the gap. CDR3: CASSPGNTIYF. The DNA of the CDR3 is TGCGCCAGCAGCCCAGGAAACACCATATATTTT.

The chain combines TRBV7-6 with TRBJ1-1; D may be TRBD1 (6 bases). V lost 8 bases and J 0 bases, leaving 13 bases between the germline ends. Germline values: CDR1 SGHVS, CDR2 FNYEAQ. The CDR3 contains 14 residues. The CDR3 nucleotides read TGTGCCAGCTCCTTAGGGGGTATGAACACTGAAGCTTTCTTT. Translating gives CASSLGGMNTEAFF.

This chain links TRBV29-1 with TRBJ2-5, with TRBD2 identical over 9 bases. The CDR3 consists of 15 residues. J was trimmed by 4 bases and V by 7 bases; bases with no gene match: 13. CDR1 is SQVTM, CDR2 ANQGSEA, per germline. The CDR3 reads CSAMTSGLTGETQYF. The CDR3 nucleotides read TGCAGCGCCATGACTAGCGGCTTAACTGGAGAGACCCAGTACTTC. The entire variable domain, with the rest obtained from reference TRBV29-1 and TRBJ2-5, is as follows: SAVISQKPSRDICQRGTSLTIQCQVDSQVTMMFWYRQQPGQSLTLIATANQGSEATYESGFVIDKFPISRPNLTFSTLTVSNMSPEDSSIYLCSAMTSGLTGETQYFGPGTRLLVL.

This chain connects TRBV24-1 to TRBJ1-1, with TRBD1 matching 10 bases. CDR1 is KGHDR, CDR2 SFDVKD, per germline. This CDR3 contains 18 residues. Losses at the gene ends were 2 bases for V and 2 bases for J; bases not matched to a gene: 10. Here the CDR3 reads CATSDCNPWDRGNTEAFF. The CDR3 DNA sequence: TGTGCCACCAGTGATTGCAACCCATGGGACAGGGGCAACACTGAAGCTTTCTTT.

The sample holds a few counts of this clone. This chain connects TRBV9 to TRBJ1-3; D call uncertain. Germline lookup yields CDR1 SGDLS and CDR2 YYNGEE. The V gene lost 3 bases and the J gene lost 4 bases, with 11 bases spanning the gap. The CDR3 length is 14 residues. The DNA of the CDR3 is TGTGCCAGCAGCGCGACGGTTCCGGGAAACACCATATATTTT. Translated, it gives CASSATVPGNTIYF.

A single count supports this clone. This chain uses TRBV13 with TRBJ2-5; 8 bases are a match to TRBD2. CDR1 PRHDT and CDR2 FYEKMQ come from the germline V gene (reference sequence). This CDR3 contains 15 residues. V shed 1 base and J 5 bases; nucleotides not matched to a gene: 6. CDR3 DNA: TGTGCCAGCAGCTTAGTGGCGGGGGGTTTGGAGACCCAGTACTTC. Protein sequence: CASSLVAGGLETQYF.

This CDR3 is CASSLESLLETQYF. In DNA form, the CDR3 reads TGTGCCAGCAGCTTAGAATCGCTCCTTGAGACCCAGTACTTC. The chain carries TRBV7-9 and TRBJ2-5; D call uncertain. There are 14 residues in the CDR3. Germline CDR1 reads SEHNR; CDR2 reads FQNEAQ (reference sequence). V was clipped by 1 base and J by 5 bases, with 11 bases between them.

This chain links TRBV10-2 with TRBJ2-7; no firm D call. With 2 bases removed from V and 6 bases from J, the gap between germline ends came to 5 bases. The CDR3 is made up of 11 amino acids. Germline V gives CDR1 WSHSY, CDR2 SAAADI. CDR3 coding DNA: TGCGCCAGCAGTGAGGTTTTCGAGCAGTACTTC. This codes for CASSEVFEQYF.

V gene TRBV5-4 combines with J gene TRBJ2-5; 7 nucleotides line up with TRBD1. Germline V gene sequence: CDR1 SGHNT, CDR2 YYREEE (reference sequence). CDR3 size: 13 residues. Trimming cost V 6 bases and J 1 base; bases outside gene matches: 3. In nucleotides, the CDR3 is TGTGCCAGCATGAGACAGGGCCAAGAGACCCAGTACTTC. Translation: CASMRQGQETQYF.

J is TRBJ1-6 and V is TRBV3-1 (or the pseudogene TRBV3-2), with unresolved D. Trimming cost V 4 bases and J 6 bases, with 4 bases left between them. This CDR3 is built from 12 residues. The germline gives CDR1 LGHDT, CDR2 YNNKEL (reference sequence). The CDR3 loop reads CASSPPNSPLHF. CDR3 in DNA: TGTGCCAGCAGCCCCCCTAATTCACCCCTCCACTTT.

This clone has more than one count but fewer than ten. The chain carries TRBV27 and TRBJ2-7; TRBD2 agrees at 7 bases. Germline lookup yields CDR1 MNHEY and CDR2 SMNVEV (reference sequence). This CDR3 spans 14 amino acids. V was clipped by 3 bases and J by 7 bases; unmatched bases: 9. The CDR3 loop reads CASSLGGSLFEQYF. CDR3 DNA: TGTGCCAGCAGTTTGGGAGGGTCTCTCTTTGAGCAGTACTTC.